The source of this T cell receptor beta chain is a study of neurological immune-mediated disorders. Broader study findings: The greatest degree of TCR clonal expansion was observed in HTLV-1-associated myelopathy, with the lowest in multiple sclerosis, below that of healthy controls.

Trimming left V 0 bases short and J 4 bases short, with 12 bases between. The CDR3 has 16 residues. Germline values: CDR1 LGHDT, CDR2 YNNKEL (reference sequence). TCRdb fed the 5' RACE reads into MiXCR, producing one record per CDR3 protein. Counted here are approximately 85,000 distinct CDR3 sequences, roughly 4.3% occurring once; the ten biggest clones make up around 5.8%. This clonotype was recorded many times. Its specificity is not known. Time point defined: longitudinal time-point 3. The sequence came from a woman aged 60 to 75 with multiple sclerosis. The chain uses TRBV3-1 and TRBJ2-2, with D possibly being TRBD1 or TRBD2 (5 bases each). Sample: PBMCs. In DNA, the CDR3 is TGTGCCAGCAGCCAAGAGCCCTGGGGGAGCACCGGGGAGCTGTTTTTT. Translated: CASSQEPWGSTGELFF.